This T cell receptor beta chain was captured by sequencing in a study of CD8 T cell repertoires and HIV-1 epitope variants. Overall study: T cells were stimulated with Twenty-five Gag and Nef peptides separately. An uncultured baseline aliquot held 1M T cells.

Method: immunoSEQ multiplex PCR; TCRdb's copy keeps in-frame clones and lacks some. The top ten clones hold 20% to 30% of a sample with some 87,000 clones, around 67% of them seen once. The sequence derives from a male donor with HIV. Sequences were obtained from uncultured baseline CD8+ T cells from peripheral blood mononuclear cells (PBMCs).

For the CDR3, the DNA is TGTGCCAGCAGTTACTCGGGACCCAATGAGCAGTTCTTC. Its protein is CASSYSGPNEQFF. The chain has TRBV6-5 and TRBJ2-1; either TRBD1 or TRBD2 may supply D (5 bases each). Per the germline V gene, CDR1 is MNHEY and CDR2 is SVGAGI. The V end lost 0 bases, the J end lost 6 bases, and 6 bases lay between the germline ends. The CDR3 runs to 13 residues.